Presented here are 26 T cell receptor beta chains from one specimen sequenced in a study of T cell responses to AZD1222 COVID-19 vaccine. The method was immunoSEQ multiplex PCR; TCRdb's version includes in-frame clones alone and lacks a portion of them. This table has approximately 100,000 clones, approximately 88% appearing once. Specimen: peripheral blood, collected on day 0 of AZD1222 vaccination. These receptors came from an adult in good health.

The chain couples TRBV27 to TRBJ2-1; 8 positions agree with TRBD2. This CDR3 has 16 amino acids. Looked up from germline, CDR1 is MNHEY and CDR2 is SMNVEV (reference sequence). V lost 5 bases and J lost 1; bases outside the gene matches: 7. DNA for the CDR3: TGTGCCAGCAGTCCGCACGGGGGGGCGTCCTACAATGAGCAGTTCTTC. Its protein is CASSPHGGASYNEQFF.

The J gene is TRBJ2-2, the V gene TRBV18; D unresolved. Trimming left V 6 bases short and J 6 bases short, with 14 bases between. Germline V gives CDR1 KGHSH, CDR2 LQKENI. The CDR3 is made up of 14 amino acids. CDR3 sequence (DNA): TGTGCCAGCTCCGCAAACAAGGGCGCCGGGGAGCTGTTTTTT. It specifies CASSANKGAGELFF.

The sample holds one count of this clone. This chain links TRBV24-1 with TRBJ2-5; 15 nucleotides align to TRBD2. The CDR3 length is 18 residues. Germline CDR1 and CDR2: KGHDR and SFDVKD. The junction had 7 bases not matched to a gene; V was cut back by 0 bases and J by 6 bases. DNA of the CDR3: TGTGCCACCAGTGATTTGCCAAGGACTAGCGGGGGGGTACAGACCCAGTACTTC. Translated: CATSDLPRTSGGVQTQYF.

The rearrangement uses TRBV7-2 and TRBJ1-1; D ambiguous. CDR3 size: 16 residues. Germline V gene data show CDR1 as SGHTA and CDR2 as FQGNSA. V was clipped by 2 bases and J by 0 bases, with 13 bases between them. CDR3 bases: TGTGCCAGCAGCTTAATCCCGATATATCTGAACACTGAAGCTTTCTTT. Amino acids: CASSLIPIYLNTEAFF.

This clone was recorded only once. The rearrangement links TRBV29-1 to TRBJ1-1; possible D gene TRBD1, 5 bases. V lost 3 bases, J lost 5 bases, and 7 bases lay in between. Germline CDR1 and CDR2: SQVTM and ANQGSEA. The CDR3 consists of 11 residues. Here the CDR3 reads CSVDGGTEAFF. CDR3 DNA: TGCAGCGTTGACGGGGGAACTGAAGCTTTCTTT.

The V call is TRBV4-3, the J call TRBJ2-2, with TRBD1 identical over 8 bases. V was clipped by 1 base and J by 6 bases; unmatched bases: 7. From germline, CDR1 is LGHNA and CDR2 YSLEER. The CDR3 extends over 16 amino acids. The CDR3 nucleotides read TGCGCCAGCAGCCAAGGGACAGGGTTTCGTCCCGGGGAGCTGTTTTTT. Amino acid sequence: CASSQGTGFRPGELFF.

The chain recombines TRBV19 with TRBJ2-7; unclear D gene. The V and J ends lost 1 base and 2 bases respectively, with 9 bases between them. The CDR3 extends over 14 amino acids. Germline CDR1 reads LNHDA; CDR2 reads SQIVND (reference sequence). CDR3 nucleotides: TGTGCCAGTAGTATAGGGAGAGCTGCCTACGAGCAGTACTTC. It encodes CASSIGRAAYEQYF.

V usage is TRBV6-5 and J usage is TRBJ2-1; 7 bases match TRBD1. Per germline, CDR1 MNHEY and CDR2 SVGAGI. CDR3 length: 15 amino acids. V shed 8 bases, J shed 8 bases, and the junction held 15 bases outside the gene matches. Written as DNA, the CDR3 is TGTGCCAGCCACGACAGGGATGTAGGTTTAGATGAGCAGTTCTTC. This gives the protein CASHDRDVGLDEQFF.

The table lists this clone with a count of one. The V gene is TRBV5-1, the J gene TRBJ1-4; no reliable D call. The CDR3 extends over 13 amino acids. Germline-derived CDR1 and CDR2 are SGHRS and YFSETQ. V was trimmed by 4 bases and J by 7 bases, leaving 11 bases between them. This chain's CDR3 is CASSLDRFEKLFF. For the CDR3, the DNA is TGCGCCAGCAGCCTCGACCGGTTTGAAAAACTGTTTTTT.

V is TRBV25-1 and J is TRBJ1-4; 7 bases align to TRBD1. The ends lost 5 bases at V and 8 bases at J; junction bases unmatched: 11. The length of the CDR3 is 15 residues. Germline values: CDR1 MGHDK, CDR2 SYGVNS. The CDR3 nucleotides read TGTGCCAGCAGTACCCTAGGGGGCGAGATCGAAAAACTGTTTTTT. As protein: CASSTLGGEIEKLFF.

This sequence joins TRBV18 and TRBJ1-1; D is perhaps TRBD1 (6 bases). CDR3 length: 15 amino acids. Germline values: CDR1 KGHSH, CDR2 LQKENI. Trimming cost V 6 bases and J 0 bases, with 14 bases left between them. In DNA, the CDR3 is TGTGCCAGCTCTCTTAGGACAGACCTGAACACTGAAGCTTTCTTT. Translated, it gives CASSLRTDLNTEAFF.

This chain links TRBV2 with TRBJ1-1, with D unresolved. Germline CDR1 is SNHLY and CDR2 is FYNNEI. CDR3 length: 14 amino acids. V lost 4 bases and J lost 0, with 9 bases in between. This chain's CDR3 is CASSGVALNTEAFF. CDR3 DNA sequence: TGTGCCAGCAGTGGTGTCGCCCTGAACACTGAAGCTTTCTTT.

The V gene is TRBV10-3, the J gene TRBJ1-1, with 9 positions matching TRBD1. V shed 8 bases and J 7 bases; nucleotides not matched to a gene: 8. The length of the CDR3 is 13 residues. The germline CDR1 and CDR2 sequences are ENHRY and SYGVKD. Written as DNA, the CDR3 is TGTGCCATCGGCCGGGACAGGGAGGGTGAAGCTTTCTTT. As protein: CAIGRDREGEAFF.

This clone was seen just once. The rearrangement uses TRBV2 and TRBJ2-5; 10 bases match TRBD2. The CDR3 covers 15 residues. Germline values: CDR1 SNHLY, CDR2 FYNNEI. V gave up 7 bases and J gave up 2 bases; unmatched junction bases: 7. This chain's CDR3 is CASKFKRGGQETQYF. The CDR3 region has the DNA TGTGCCAGCAAATTCAAGCGGGGGGGACAAGAGACCCAGTACTTC. The full variable domain, rest sourced from reference TRBV2 and TRBJ2-5, is EPEVTQTPSHQVTQMGQEVILRCVPISNHLYFYWYRQILGQKVEFLVSFYNNEISEKSEIFDDQFSVERPDGSNFTLKIRSTKLEDSAMYFCASKFKRGGQETQYFGPGTRLLVL.

This chain links TRBV7-2 with TRBJ2-1; no clear D. Germline assignment: CDR1 SGHTA and CDR2 FQGNSA. This CDR3 is built from 14 residues. The V and J ends lost 1 base and 7 bases respectively, with 11 bases between them. The CDR3 protein is CASSLGGSLNEQFF. CDR3 DNA: TGTGCCAGCAGCTTAGGCGGCAGCTTGAATGAGCAGTTCTTC.

This chain connects TRBV6-1 to TRBJ1-2; D is undetermined. CDR3 length: 13 residues. CDR1 is MNHNS and CDR2 is SASEGT in the germline V gene. Trimming removed 2 bases at V and 8 bases at J, with 12 bases between. The CDR3 loop is CASSEFQEGGYTF. The CDR3 DNA reads as TGTGCCAGCAGTGAATTCCAGGAGGGCGGCTACACCTTC.

This chain links TRBV29-1 with TRBJ1-2; D call uncertain. V lost 3 bases, J lost 4 bases, and 9 bases lay in between. The CDR3 extends over 12 amino acids. Germline CDR1 SQVTM, CDR2 ANQGSEA. DNA for the CDR3: TGCAGCGTTGAGGCGGGGAGCTATGGCTACACCTTC. This sequence encodes CSVEAGSYGYTF.

With regard to this clone: A junction end diverges from the germline sequence, so it may reflect a read error. This chain connects TRBV12-5 to TRBJ2-5; no definite D call. This CDR3 is built from 11 residues. Looked up from germline, CDR1 is LGHNT and CDR2 is FRNRAP. CDR3 nucleotide sequence: TGTGCTAGTGGTCCAGTAGAGGCCCAGTACTTC. Translated, it gives CASGPVEAQYF.

This chain uses TRBV19 with TRBJ2-7; the D gene is possibly TRBD1 (6 bases). This CDR3 spans 14 amino acids. Per the germline V gene, CDR1 is LNHDA and CDR2 is SQIVND (reference sequence). Trimming pared 6 bases from V and 3 bases from J, leaving 15 bases between. The CDR3 DNA sequence: TGTGCCAGTAGCAGGGGTGGGGCCTACTACGAGCAGTACTTC. Encoded protein: CASSRGGAYYEQYF.

The chain employs TRBV7-3 and TRBJ2-3; TRBD1 is a possible D gene (6 bases). Germline assignment: CDR1 SGHTA and CDR2 FQGTGA. The CDR3 is made up of 16 amino acids. Trimming took 5 bases from V and 0 from J, leaving 15 bases between them. CDR3 nucleotides: TGTGCCAGCAGCCCTACGGACAGACTTAGCACAGATACGCAGTATTTT. Residues: CASSPTDRLSTDTQYF.

As regards this clone: At one of its ends the junction is not consistent with the germline gene, which may arise from a read error. This sequence joins TRBV19 and TRBJ2-3; TRBD1 matches 8 bases. The V gene's germline CDR1 is LNHDA and CDR2 SQIVND (reference sequence). The CDR3 extends over 12 amino acids. This chain's CDR3 is CASSIAQGAPFF. Here the CDR3 DNA reads TGTGCCAGTAGTATAGCCCAGGGGGCCCCCTTTTTT.

V usage is TRBV19 and J usage is TRBJ1-6; D not certain. V lost 6 bases and J 4 bases, leaving 7 bases between the germline ends. This CDR3 comprises 13 residues. CDR1 and CDR2 from the germline V gene are LNHDA and SQIVND (reference sequence). The CDR3 reads CASRPGYNSPLHF. The CDR3 DNA reads as TGTGCCAGTAGGCCGGGATATAATTCACCCCTCCACTTT.

The V call is TRBV5-1, the J call TRBJ1-1; tentatively, D is TRBD1 (5 bases). This CDR3 spans 11 amino acids. CDR1 is SGHRS, CDR2 YFSETQ, per germline. With 0 bases removed from V and 10 bases from J, the gap between germline ends came to 7 bases. The CDR3 sequence is CASSLAGRAFF. The CDR3 DNA is TGCGCCAGCAGCTTGGCAGGGAGAGCTTTCTTT.

This chain connects TRBV7-2 to TRBJ1-6; D not resolved. The CDR3 sequence is 17 residues long. Germline CDR1 reads SGHTA; CDR2 reads FQGNSA. V dropped 1 base and J dropped 0 bases, with 10 bases sitting between them. CDR3 in amino acids: CASSLDLASSYNSPLHF. In DNA, the CDR3 is TGTGCCAGCAGCTTAGATCTGGCTAGCTCCTATAATTCACCCCTCCACTTT.

This clone turned up a few times. The chain links TRBV4-1 to TRBJ2-7; 9 bases match TRBD1. The CDR3 contains 13 residues. The germline V gene has CDR1 MGHRA and CDR2 YSYEKL. The V and J ends lost 4 bases and 9 bases, in that order; junction bases with no gene match: 7. CDR3: CASSLGQGIWQYF. Written as DNA, the CDR3 is TGCGCCAGCAGCCTTGGACAGGGGATTTGGCAGTACTTC.

The gene calls are TRBV7-9 and TRBJ1-2; 10 bases are shared with TRBD1. With 4 bases clipped from V and 7 bases from J, the junction kept 15 bases outside the gene matches. This CDR3 has 17 residues. Per germline, CDR1 SEHNR and CDR2 FQNEAQ (reference sequence). In DNA, the CDR3 is TGTGCCAGCAGCTCCGAGGCATTCGGGGACAGGGGAACTGGCTACACCTTC. Translating gives CASSSEAFGDRGTGYTF.